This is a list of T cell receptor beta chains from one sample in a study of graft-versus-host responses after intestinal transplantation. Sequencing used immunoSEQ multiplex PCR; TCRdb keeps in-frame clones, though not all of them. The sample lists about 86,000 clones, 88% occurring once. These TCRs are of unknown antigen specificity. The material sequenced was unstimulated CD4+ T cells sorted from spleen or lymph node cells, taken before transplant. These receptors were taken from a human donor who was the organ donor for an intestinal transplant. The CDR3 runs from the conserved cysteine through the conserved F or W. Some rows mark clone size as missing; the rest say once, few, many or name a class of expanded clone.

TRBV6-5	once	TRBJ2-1	CASSRQGGSYNEQFF
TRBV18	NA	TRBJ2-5	CASSPPPSPGETQYF
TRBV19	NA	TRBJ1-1	CASSHTRDTEAFF
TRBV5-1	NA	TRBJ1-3	CASGSQGQSGNTIYF
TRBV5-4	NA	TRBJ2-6	CASSLYSGSGANVLTF
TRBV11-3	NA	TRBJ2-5	CASSFLGGAETQYF
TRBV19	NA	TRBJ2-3	CASSLPAGGDTQYF
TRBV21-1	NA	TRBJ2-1	CASRSRVGEQFF
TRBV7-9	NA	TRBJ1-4	CASSPGQGKLFF
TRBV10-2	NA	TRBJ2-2	CASRRAANTGELFF
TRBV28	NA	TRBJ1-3	CASSLYGPTSSGNTIYF
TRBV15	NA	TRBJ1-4	CATSTTGIRDEKLFF
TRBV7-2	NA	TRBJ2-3	CASSFRLAGYTDTQYF
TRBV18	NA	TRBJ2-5	CASSPSHSQETQYF
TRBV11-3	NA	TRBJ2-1	CATGRLAGYGEQFF
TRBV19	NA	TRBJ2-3	CASSTYRHISLVGTQYF
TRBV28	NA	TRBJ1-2	CASIRRVGYGYTF
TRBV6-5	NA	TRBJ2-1	CASSSLAGGSNEQFF
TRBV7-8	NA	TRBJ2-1	CASSLARLRLAGIDNEQFF
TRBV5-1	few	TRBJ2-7	CASSLSERHEQYF
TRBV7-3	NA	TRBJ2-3	CASSPRLLRSTDTQYF
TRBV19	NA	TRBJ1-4	CASERGATNEKLFF
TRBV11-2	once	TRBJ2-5	CASSLVASGETQYF
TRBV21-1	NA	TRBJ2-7	CASSTPKNGSYEQYF
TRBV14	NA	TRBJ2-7	CASSQDWAQGNHEQYF
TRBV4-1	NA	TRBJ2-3	CASSHEGPVGTRVDTQYF
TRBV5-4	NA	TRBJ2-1	CASSPLRASGENNEQFF
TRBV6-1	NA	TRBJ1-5	CASSEFWDMINQPQHF
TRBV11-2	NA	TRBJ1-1	CASSSNRGNTEAFF
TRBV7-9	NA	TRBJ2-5	CASSSPSTGQETQYF
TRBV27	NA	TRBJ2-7	CASSLLTPGLAGGKSSYEQYF
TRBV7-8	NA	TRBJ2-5	CASSLEWSAGVPREETQYF
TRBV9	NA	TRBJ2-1	CASSVVSGSSYNEQFF
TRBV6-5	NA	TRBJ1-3	CASRHDRASGNTIYF
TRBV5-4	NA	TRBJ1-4	CASSPIGQKPYNEKLFF
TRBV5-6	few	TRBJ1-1	CASSRGGGGRNTEAFF
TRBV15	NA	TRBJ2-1	CATSRALSGYNEQFF
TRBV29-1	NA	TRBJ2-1	CSGLRDRGGNEQFF
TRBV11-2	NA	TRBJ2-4	CASSLGILRAGDQYF
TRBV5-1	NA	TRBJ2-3	CASSPRRGGTDTQYF